This TCR beta chain is drawn from a study of shared clonotypes between healthy human individuals. Points from the study as a whole: Researchers found naive subsets generally carried larger estimated richness than memory subsets. Non-shared clonotypes had lower generation probabilities than those shared by all four donors.

Here immunoSEQ multiplex PCR was the method, and the copy in TCRdb shows in-frame clones only, minus some. The table shows about 2.3 million clones, with roughly 90% occurring only once. CDR1 is SGHTA, CDR2 FQGTGA, per germline. This CDR3 spans 14 amino acids. V gave up 3 bases and J gave up 8 bases; unmatched junction bases: 8. Notes on this clone: Antigen unknown.

The sequence was collected from a man aged 18 to 30 in good health. Some clones in this sample may be carry-over from other donors' samples. V usage is TRBV7-3 and J usage is TRBJ2-3; 7 nucleotides match TRBD2. The sample taken for sequencing was naive CD4+ T cells from PBMCs. Subset indicated: CD45RA+ positively selected. Written as DNA, the CDR3 is TGTGCCAGCAGCTTCGGCGGTAGGGAGGGTACGCAGTATTTT. Its protein product is CASSFGGREGTQYF. Variable domain in full (rest from reference TRBV7-3 and TRBJ2-3): GAGVSQTPSNKVTEKGKYVELRCDPISGHTALYWYRQSLGQGPEFLIYFQGTGAADDSGLPNDRFFAVRPEGSVSTLKIQRTERGDSAVYLCASSFGGREGTQYFGPGTRLTVL.